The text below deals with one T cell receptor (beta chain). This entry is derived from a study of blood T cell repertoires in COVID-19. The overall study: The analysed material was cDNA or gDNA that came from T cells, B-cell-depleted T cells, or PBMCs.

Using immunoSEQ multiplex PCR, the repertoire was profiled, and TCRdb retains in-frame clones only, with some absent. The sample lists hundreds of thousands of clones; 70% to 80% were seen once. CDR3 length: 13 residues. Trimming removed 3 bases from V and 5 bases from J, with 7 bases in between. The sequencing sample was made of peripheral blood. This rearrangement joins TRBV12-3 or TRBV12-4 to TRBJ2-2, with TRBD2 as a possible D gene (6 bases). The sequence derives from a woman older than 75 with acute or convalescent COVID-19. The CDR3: CASSFAGTGELFF. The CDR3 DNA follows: TGTGCCAGCAGTTTTGCGGGGACCGGGGAGCTGTTTTTT.